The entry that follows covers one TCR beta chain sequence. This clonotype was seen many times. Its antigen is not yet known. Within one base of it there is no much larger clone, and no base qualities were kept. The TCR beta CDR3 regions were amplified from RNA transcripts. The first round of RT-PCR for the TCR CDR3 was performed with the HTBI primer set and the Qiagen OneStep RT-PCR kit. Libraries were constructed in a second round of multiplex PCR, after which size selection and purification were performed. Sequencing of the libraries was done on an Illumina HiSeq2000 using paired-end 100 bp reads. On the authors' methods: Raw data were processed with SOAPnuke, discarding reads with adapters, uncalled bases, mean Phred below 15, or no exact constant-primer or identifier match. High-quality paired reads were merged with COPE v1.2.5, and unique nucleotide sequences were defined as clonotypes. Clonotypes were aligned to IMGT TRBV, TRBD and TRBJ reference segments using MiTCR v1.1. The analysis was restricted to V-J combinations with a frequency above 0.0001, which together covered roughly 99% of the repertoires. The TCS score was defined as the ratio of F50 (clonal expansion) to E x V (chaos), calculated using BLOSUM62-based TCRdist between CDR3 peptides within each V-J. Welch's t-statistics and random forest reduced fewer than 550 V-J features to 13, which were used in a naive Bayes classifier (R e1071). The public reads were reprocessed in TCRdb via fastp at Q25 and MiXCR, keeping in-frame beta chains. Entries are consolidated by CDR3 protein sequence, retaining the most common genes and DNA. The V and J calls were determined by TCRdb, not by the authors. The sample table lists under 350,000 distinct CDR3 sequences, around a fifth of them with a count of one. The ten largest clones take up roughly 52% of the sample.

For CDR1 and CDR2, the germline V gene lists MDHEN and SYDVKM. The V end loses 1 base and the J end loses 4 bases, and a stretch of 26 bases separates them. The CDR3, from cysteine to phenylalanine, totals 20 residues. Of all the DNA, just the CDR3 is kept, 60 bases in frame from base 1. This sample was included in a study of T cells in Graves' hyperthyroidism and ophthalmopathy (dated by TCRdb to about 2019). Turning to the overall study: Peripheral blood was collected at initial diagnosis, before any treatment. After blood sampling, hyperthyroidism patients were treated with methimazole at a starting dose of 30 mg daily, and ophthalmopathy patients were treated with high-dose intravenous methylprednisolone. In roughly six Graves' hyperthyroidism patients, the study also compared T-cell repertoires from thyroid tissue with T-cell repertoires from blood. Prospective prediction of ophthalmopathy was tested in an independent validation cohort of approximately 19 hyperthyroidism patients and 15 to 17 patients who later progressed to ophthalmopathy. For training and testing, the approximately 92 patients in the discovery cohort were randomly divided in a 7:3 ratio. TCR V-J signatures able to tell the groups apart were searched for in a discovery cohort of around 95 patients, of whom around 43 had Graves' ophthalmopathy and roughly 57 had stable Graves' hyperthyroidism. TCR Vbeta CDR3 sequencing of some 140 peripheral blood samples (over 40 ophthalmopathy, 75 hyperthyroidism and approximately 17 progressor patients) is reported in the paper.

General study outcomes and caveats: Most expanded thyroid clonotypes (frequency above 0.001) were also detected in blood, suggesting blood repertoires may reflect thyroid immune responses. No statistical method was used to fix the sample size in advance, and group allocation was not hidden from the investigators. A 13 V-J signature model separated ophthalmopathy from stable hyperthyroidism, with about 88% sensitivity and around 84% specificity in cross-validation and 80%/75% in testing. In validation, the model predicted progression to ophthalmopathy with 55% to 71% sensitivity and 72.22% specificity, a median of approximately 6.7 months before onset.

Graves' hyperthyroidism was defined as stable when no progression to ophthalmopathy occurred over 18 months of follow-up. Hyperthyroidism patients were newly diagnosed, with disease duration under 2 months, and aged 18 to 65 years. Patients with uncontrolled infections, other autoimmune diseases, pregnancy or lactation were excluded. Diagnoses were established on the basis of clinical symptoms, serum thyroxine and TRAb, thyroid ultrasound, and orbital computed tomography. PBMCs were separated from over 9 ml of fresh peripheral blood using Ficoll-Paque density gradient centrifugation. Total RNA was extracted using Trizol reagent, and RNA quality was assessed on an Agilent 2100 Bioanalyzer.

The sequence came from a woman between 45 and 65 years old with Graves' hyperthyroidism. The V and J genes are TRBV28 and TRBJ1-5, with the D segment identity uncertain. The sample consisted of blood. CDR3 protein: CASSLLGGEFAPWRNQPQHF. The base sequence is TGTGCCAGCAGTTTATTAGGCGGGGAGTTTGCGCCATGGAGAAATCAGCCCCAGCATTTT. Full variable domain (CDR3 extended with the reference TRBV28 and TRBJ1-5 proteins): DVKVTQSSRYLVKRTGEKVFLECVQDMDHENMFWYRQDPGLGLRLIYFSYDVKMKEKGDIPEGYSVSREKKERFSLILESASTNQTSMYLCASSLLGGEFAPWRNQPQHFGDGTRLSIL.